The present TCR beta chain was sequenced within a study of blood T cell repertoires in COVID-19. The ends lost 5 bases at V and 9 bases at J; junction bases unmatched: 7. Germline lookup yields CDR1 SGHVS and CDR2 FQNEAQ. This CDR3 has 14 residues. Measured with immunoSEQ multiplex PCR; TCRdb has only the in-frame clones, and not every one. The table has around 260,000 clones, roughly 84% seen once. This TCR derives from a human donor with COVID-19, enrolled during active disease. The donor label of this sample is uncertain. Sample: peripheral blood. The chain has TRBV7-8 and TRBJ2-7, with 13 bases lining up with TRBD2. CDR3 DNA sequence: TGTGCCAGCAGCCAGGGACTAGCGGGAAGGGGGCAGTACTTC. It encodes CASSQGLAGRGQYF.